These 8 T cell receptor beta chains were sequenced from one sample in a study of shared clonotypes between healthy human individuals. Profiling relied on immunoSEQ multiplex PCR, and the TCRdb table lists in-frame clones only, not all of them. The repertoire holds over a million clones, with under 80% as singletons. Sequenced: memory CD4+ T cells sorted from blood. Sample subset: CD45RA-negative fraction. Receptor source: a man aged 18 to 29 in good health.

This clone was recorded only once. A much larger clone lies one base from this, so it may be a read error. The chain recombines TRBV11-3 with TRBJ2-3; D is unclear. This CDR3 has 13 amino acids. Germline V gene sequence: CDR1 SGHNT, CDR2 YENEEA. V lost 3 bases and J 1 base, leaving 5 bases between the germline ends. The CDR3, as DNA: TGTGCCAGCAGCTTCCCAGGCACAGATACGCAGTATTTT. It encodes CASSFPGTDTQYF.

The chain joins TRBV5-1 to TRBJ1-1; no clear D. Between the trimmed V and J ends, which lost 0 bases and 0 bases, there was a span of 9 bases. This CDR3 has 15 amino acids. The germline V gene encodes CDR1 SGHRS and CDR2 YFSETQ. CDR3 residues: CASSLGERVNTEAFF. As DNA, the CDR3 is TGCGCCAGCAGCTTGGGAGAACGGGTGAACACTGAAGCTTTCTTT.

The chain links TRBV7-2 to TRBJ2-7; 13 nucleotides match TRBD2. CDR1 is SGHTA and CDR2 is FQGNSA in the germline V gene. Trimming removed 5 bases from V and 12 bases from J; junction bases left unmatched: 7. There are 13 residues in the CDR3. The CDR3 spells CASSLGTSGVRYF. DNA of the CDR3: TGTGCCAGCAGCCTCGGGACTAGCGGGGTGCGGTACTTC.

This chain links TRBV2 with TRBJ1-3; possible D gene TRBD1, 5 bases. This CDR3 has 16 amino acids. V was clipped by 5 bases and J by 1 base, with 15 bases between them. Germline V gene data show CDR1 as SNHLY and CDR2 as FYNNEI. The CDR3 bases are TGTGCCAGCAGTCTAATCCGGGACCATTCTGGAAACACCATATATTTT. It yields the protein CASSLIRDHSGNTIYF.

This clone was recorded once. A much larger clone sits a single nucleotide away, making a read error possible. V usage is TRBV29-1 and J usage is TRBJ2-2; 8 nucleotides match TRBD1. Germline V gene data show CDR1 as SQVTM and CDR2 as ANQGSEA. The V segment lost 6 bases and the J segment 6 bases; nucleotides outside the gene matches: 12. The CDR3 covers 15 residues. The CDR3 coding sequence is TGCAGCGTGAAAACTCCGGGACAGGACGCCGGGGAGCTGTTTTTT. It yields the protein CSVKTPGQDAGELFF.

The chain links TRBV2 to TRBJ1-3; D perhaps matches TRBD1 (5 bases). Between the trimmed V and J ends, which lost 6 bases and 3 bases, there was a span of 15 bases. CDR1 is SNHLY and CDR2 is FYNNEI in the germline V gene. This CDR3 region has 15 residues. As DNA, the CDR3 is TGTGCCAGCAGCACTAGGGACCTCTTTGGAAACACCATATATTTT. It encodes CASSTRDLFGNTIYF.

The CDR3 nucleotides are TGTGCCAGCAGCGTAGCCAACAGGGGAGACTATGGCTACACCTTC. The encoded protein is CASSVANRGDYGYTF. This chain joins TRBV9 and TRBJ1-2; 7 bases map to TRBD1. Trimming at V came to 0 bases and at J to 3 bases, leaving 5 bases not matched to a gene. The CDR3 covers 15 residues. Germline CDR1 reads SGDLS; CDR2 reads YYNGEE.

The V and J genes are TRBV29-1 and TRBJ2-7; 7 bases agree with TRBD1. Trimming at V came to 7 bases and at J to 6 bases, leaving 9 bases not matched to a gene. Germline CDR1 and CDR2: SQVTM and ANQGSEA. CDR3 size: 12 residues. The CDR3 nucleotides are TGCAGCGCCCAACAGGGGCTCGGCGAGCAGTACTTC. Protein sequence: CSAQQGLGEQYF.